These 27 T cell receptor beta chains were sequenced from one sample in a study of molecular identifiers for immune sequencing clone quantification. TCRdb processed the PCR reads anew with MiXCR; each CDR3 protein has one entry. The data hold about 640,000 distinct CDR3 sequences, with less than 20% observed a single time. Specimen: naive CD8+ T cells from blood, with Jurkat cell RNA spiked in. Noted subset: FACS-sorted CD8+CD4-CCR7+CD45RA+ naive T cells. All receptors derive from a human donor in good health. Some libraries in this study had Jurkat cell RNA spiked in.

At least ten counts were recorded for this clonotype. The CDR3 loop reads CASSYLAGASTDTQYF. CDR3 in DNA: TGCGCCAGCAGCTACCTAGCGGGGGCTAGCACAGATACGCAGTATTTT. The chain uses TRBV5-1 and TRBJ2-3; 10 nucleotides line up with TRBD2. The V segment lost 3 bases and the J segment 0 bases; nucleotides outside the gene matches: 4. Germline CDR1 is SGHRS and CDR2 is YFSETQ. The CDR3 consists of 16 residues. Full variable domain (rest looked up from reference TRBV5-1 and TRBJ2-3): KAGVTQTPRYLIKTRGQQVTLSCSPISGHRSVSWYQQTPGQGLQFLFEYFSETQRNKGNFPGRFSGRQFSNSRSEMNVSTLELGDSALYLCASSYLAGASTDTQYFGPGTRLTVL.

The sample holds many counts of this clonotype. V gene TRBV15 combines with J gene TRBJ2-1, with D unclear. V was trimmed by 2 bases and J by 2 bases, leaving 4 bases between them. This CDR3 has 13 residues. The germline CDR1 and CDR2 sequences are LNHNV and YYDKDF (reference sequence). This CDR3 is CATSRLPYNEQFF. CDR3 nucleotides: TGTGCCACCAGCAGACTACCCTACAATGAGCAGTTCTTC.

This clonotype was found a few times. The rearrangement joins TRBV7-9 to TRBJ1-5; D may be TRBD1 (5 bases). The V and J ends lost 5 bases and 4 bases respectively, with 12 bases between them. In germline, CDR1 is SEHNR, CDR2 FQNEAQ (reference sequence). This CDR3 has 14 amino acids. DNA of the CDR3: TGTGCCAGCAGCCCGCATGGGGGGAATCAGCCCCAGCATTTT. It translates to CASSPHGGNQPQHF. The variable domain in full, completed from reference TRBV7-9 and TRBJ1-5, reads DTGVSQNPRHKITKRGQNVTFRCDPISEHNRLYWYRQTLGQGPEFLTYFQNEAQLEKSRLLSDRFSAERPKGSFSTLEIQRTEQGDSAMYLCASSPHGGNQPQHFGDGTRLSIL.

As concerns this clonotype: This may stem from a read error, because a much larger clone lies one nucleotide away. The chain is built from TRBV9 and TRBJ1-2, with D possibly being TRBD1 (5 bases). This CDR3 spans 16 amino acids. The ends were cut back, 0 bases at V and 6 bases at J, with 18 bases in the middle. Per the germline V gene, CDR1 is SGDLS and CDR2 is YYNGEE. The CDR3 loop is CASSVDAGAGDNGYTF. The CDR3 DNA sequence: TGTGCCAGCAGCGTAGACGCTGGGGCGGGAGACAATGGCTACACCTTC. Looking up the rest from reference TRBV9 and TRBJ1-2 gives the full variable domain: DSGVTQTPKHLITATGQRVTLRCSPRSGDLSVYWYQQSLDQGLQFLIQYYNGEERAKGNILERFSAQQFPDLHSELNLSSLELGDSALYFCASSVDAGAGDNGYTFGSGTRLTVV.

The chain has TRBV20-1 and TRBJ2-1, with TRBD2 matching over 8 bases. Per the germline V gene, CDR1 is DFQATT and CDR2 is SNEGSKA (reference sequence). The CDR3 consists of 13 residues. CDR3 in DNA: TGCAGCGGAAGCGGGAGCTCCTACAATGAGCAGTTCTTC. Protein: CSGSGSSYNEQFF.

This clonotype showed up many times. The chain links TRBV7-9 to TRBJ1-1, with 12 bases lining up with TRBD1. CDR3 size: 16 residues. V dropped 4 bases and J dropped 1; count of bases not matched to a gene: 4. Germline CDR1 is SEHNR and CDR2 is FQNEAQ (reference sequence). The CDR3 sequence: CASSSGDRGQNTEAFF. The CDR3 coding sequence is TGTGCCAGCAGCTCCGGGGACAGGGGGCAGAACACTGAAGCTTTCTTT.

The chain couples TRBV2 to TRBJ2-5; D assignment may be TRBD1 or TRBD2 (5 bases each). The germline V and J ends were trimmed by 2 bases and 5 bases, with 9 bases remaining between them. This CDR3 has 13 residues. Germline assignment: CDR1 SNHLY and CDR2 FYNNEI. The CDR3 sequence: CASSEWDVETQYF. The DNA of the CDR3 is TGTGCCAGCAGTGAATGGGACGTGGAGACCCAGTACTTC.

In this sample, this clonotype turned up many times. The chain combines TRBV23-1 with TRBJ1-5; the D gene is possibly TRBD1 (5 bases). TRBV23-1 is designated an ORF whose function remains uncertain. This CDR3 is built from 13 residues. The ends were cut back, 7 bases at V and 3 bases at J, with 10 bases in the middle. CDR3 protein: CASTDSVNQPQHF. For the CDR3, the DNA is TGCGCCAGCACAGACAGCGTCAATCAGCCCCAGCATTTT.

This clonotype was counted many times. V is TRBV12-3 or TRBV12-4 and J is TRBJ2-5; D may be TRBD2 (5 bases). The CDR3 is 15 amino acids. V was trimmed by 6 bases and J by 1 base, leaving 15 bases between them. In nucleotides, the CDR3 is TGTGCCAGCAGGGCCGGTCTAGGACTCCAAGAGACCCAGTACTTC. It specifies CASRAGLGLQETQYF.

This clonotype was recorded many times. V usage is TRBV6-5 and J usage is TRBJ1-5; 7 nucleotides align to TRBD1. Trimming cost V 6 bases and J 0 bases; bases outside gene matches: 5. Per the germline V gene, CDR1 is MNHEY and CDR2 is SVGAGI. The CDR3 has 15 amino acids. The CDR3 region has the DNA TGTGCCAGCAGCTCTGGGACAGCTAGCAATCAGCCCCAGCATTTT. Translating it yields CASSSGTASNQPQHF.

This clonotype turned up a few times. The chain links TRBV19 to TRBJ2-1, with D unclear. Germline CDR1 reads LNHDA; CDR2 reads SQIVND (reference sequence). The CDR3 is made up of 16 amino acids. Trimming pared 1 base from V and 1 base from J, leaving 11 bases between. Here the CDR3 reads CASSIGTGVSYNEQFF. CDR3 sequence (DNA): TGTGCCAGTAGTATAGGTACTGGGGTGTCCTACAATGAGCAGTTCTTC. Using reference TRBV19 and TRBJ2-1 for the parts outside the CDR3, the full variable domain is DGGITQSPKYLFRKEGQNVTLSCEQNLNHDAMYWYRQDPGQGLRLIYYSQIVNDFQKGDIAEGYSVSREKKESFPLTVTSAQKNPTAFYLCASSIGTGVSYNEQFFGPGTRLTVL.

Of note for this clonotype: Compared with germline, one end of the junction differs, possibly owing to a read error. The chain uses TRBV27 and TRBJ2-7; 9 bases map to TRBD1. The CDR3 runs to 14 residues. In germline, CDR1 is MNHEY, CDR2 SMNVEV (reference sequence). CDR3 in DNA: TGTGCCAGCAGTTTGGGACAGGGAGCCTACGAGCAGTGCTTC. It encodes CASSLGQGAYEQCF.

Worth noting for this clonotype: A much larger clone sits a single nucleotide away, making a read error possible. Lacking the conserved final phenylalanine or tryptophan, this CDR3 likely reflects a read error. The CDR3, as DNA: TGTGCCAGCAGGACAGCCAACGGACCCCTAAGCGAGCAGTACCTC. The encoded protein is CASRTANGPLSEQYL. The rearrangement uses TRBV6-5 and TRBJ2-7; a weak D match, TRBD1 (5 bases). Germline CDR1 is MNHEY and CDR2 is SVGAGI. The CDR3 spans 15 residues. Between the trimmed V and J ends, which lost 6 bases and 6 bases, there was a span of 21 bases.

This chain uses TRBV13 with TRBJ2-3, with D hard to call. The J call is doubtful: the DNA matches TRBJ1-5 better. The CDR3 is 15 residues long. CDR1 and CDR2 (germline): PRHDT, FYEKMQ (reference sequence). CDR3 loop: CASSLGHQTTDTQHF. The CDR3 nucleotides read TGTGCCAGCAGCTTAGGTCACCAAACCACAGATACGCAGCATTTT.

Regarding this clonotype: This sequence may be a read error, since a much larger clone differs from it by one base. This sequence joins TRBV12-3 or TRBV12-4 and TRBJ2-7, with 8 bases aligning to TRBD2. Trimming cost V 0 bases and J 2 bases; bases outside gene matches: 9. The CDR3 totals 17 residues. This CDR3 reads CASSLAAIAGNPYEQYF. The DNA of the CDR3 is TGTGCCAGCAGTTTAGCGGCGATAGCGGGAAATCCCTACGAGCAGTACTTC.

This clonotype was observed many times. This chain connects TRBV6-2 or TRBV6-3 to TRBJ1-5; D gene ambiguous. In germline, CDR1 is MNHEY, CDR2 SVGEGT. CDR3 size: 14 residues. V gave up 8 bases and J gave up 0 bases, with 11 bases separating them. The CDR3 sequence: CASGPTGSNQPQHF. The CDR3 nucleotides are TGTGCCAGCGGACCGACTGGTAGCAATCAGCCCCAGCATTTT.

This chain uses TRBV20-1 with TRBJ2-5; D is possibly TRBD2 (6 bases). Germline assignment: CDR1 DFQATT and CDR2 SNEGSKA (reference sequence). The ends were cut back, 2 bases at V and 5 bases at J, with 12 bases in the middle. The CDR3 runs to 13 residues. This CDR3 is CSARLTGGETQYF. CDR3 sequence (DNA): TGCAGTGCTAGACTAACAGGAGGGGAGACCCAGTACTTC.

This clonotype occurred a few times. The V gene is TRBV13, the J gene TRBJ2-7; the match to TRBD1 covers 8 bases. V lost 10 bases, J lost 6 bases, and 14 bases stayed unmatched. The CDR3 sequence is 14 residues long. Germline CDR1 and CDR2: PRHDT and FYEKMQ (reference sequence). The CDR3 DNA reads as TGTGCCACCGCAATCGGGACAGGCCTTCGCGAGCAGTACTTC. Amino acids: CATAIGTGLREQYF.

This clonotype was seen repeatedly, ten times or more. The gene calls are TRBV9 and TRBJ1-6; a weak D match, TRBD1 (5 bases). The germline V gene has CDR1 SGDLS and CDR2 YYNGEE. Trimming removed 3 bases from V and 6 bases from J, with 10 bases in between. The CDR3 sequence is 14 residues long. Written as DNA, the CDR3 is TGTGCCAGCAGCGCACGGGACTCTAATTCACCCCTCCACTTT. Protein product: CASSARDSNSPLHF.

This clonotype has only a few counts. The chain is built from TRBV20-1 and TRBJ1-1; D is uncertain. The CDR3 runs to 14 residues. Deletions cut 6 bases from V and 7 bases from J, with 21 bases between. Germline lookup yields CDR1 DFQATT and CDR2 SNEGSKA (reference sequence). CDR3 in amino acids: CSARQRHQTNEAFF. CDR3 DNA sequence: TGCAGTGCCAGACAAAGACACCAAACAAATGAAGCTTTCTTT.

Note on this clonotype: A read error may explain this, as a much larger clone is one base away. The chain is built from TRBV20-1 and TRBJ1-1; tentative D call: TRBD1 (5 bases). This CDR3 is 14 amino acids long. In germline, CDR1 is DFQATT, CDR2 SNEGSKA (reference sequence). CDR3 residues: CGARVMKGTTEAFF. In nucleotides, the CDR3 is TGCGGTGCTAGAGTGATGAAGGGGACCACTGAAGCTTTCTTT.

This clonotype was counted at least ten times. Here the CDR3 reads CASILGLEDTGELFF. The CDR3 region has the DNA TGTGCCAGCATCTTGGGACTAGAGGACACCGGGGAGCTGTTTTTT. The chain links TRBV6-1 to TRBJ2-2; TRBD2 aligns across 8 bases. V lost 7 bases to trimming and J lost 3 bases; unmatched junction nucleotides: 7. Germline V gene lookup returns CDR1 MNHNS and CDR2 SASEGT. The CDR3 totals 15 residues.

The table lists this clonotype with a few counts. The rearrangement joins TRBV5-1 to TRBJ2-7, with D possibly matching TRBD1 (7 bases). Trimming removed 0 bases from V and 3 bases from J, with 13 bases in between. CDR1 is SGHRS and CDR2 is YFSETQ in the germline V gene. The CDR3 is 15 amino acids. The CDR3 is CASSLGQGGFYEQYF. The CDR3 bases are TGCGCCAGCAGCTTGGGTCAGGGGGGTTTCTACGAGCAGTACTTC.

The sample holds many counts of this clonotype. This chain connects TRBV6-5 to TRBJ1-1; a possible D gene is TRBD1 (6 bases). This CDR3 spans 15 amino acids. Trimming removed 8 bases at V and 3 bases at J, with 19 bases between. Looked up from germline, CDR1 is MNHEY and CDR2 is SVGAGI. The CDR3 here is CASRGRERGDTEAFF. CDR3 nucleotide sequence: TGTGCCAGCCGGGGACGGGAAAGGGGGGACACTGAAGCTTTCTTT.

This rearrangement joins TRBV3-1 to TRBJ2-5, with TRBD2 matching 9 bases. With 4 bases clipped from V and 2 bases from J, the junction kept 5 bases outside the gene matches. The CDR3 runs 15 residues. Germline V gene lookup returns CDR1 LGHDT and CDR2 YNNKEL (reference sequence). The CDR3 DNA sequence: TGTGCCAGCAGCCCTCTAGCGGGGCCGCAAGAGACCCAGTACTTC. The encoded protein is CASSPLAGPQETQYF.

To note about this clonotype: The junction shows a germline mismatch at one end, possibly a read error. The chain recombines TRBV6-2 or TRBV6-3 with TRBJ2-7, with 8 bases fitting TRBD1. This CDR3 contains 16 residues. Germline V gene sequence: CDR1 MNHEY, CDR2 SVGEGT. The CDR3 is CASSYPPKDRAYERYF. As DNA, the CDR3 is TGCGCCAGCAGTTACCCCCCAAAGGACAGGGCCTACGAGCGGTACTTC.

This clonotype came up many times. The chain links TRBV19 to TRBJ2-4; D gene unclear. Trimming stripped 3 bases from V and 2 bases from J, with 11 bases between. CDR1 is LNHDA and CDR2 is SQIVND in the germline V gene (reference sequence). The CDR3 totals 15 residues. For the CDR3, the DNA is TGTGCCAGTAGTATCGGTCAGAGGTCCAAAAACATTCAGTACTTC. Residues: CASSIGQRSKNIQYF.